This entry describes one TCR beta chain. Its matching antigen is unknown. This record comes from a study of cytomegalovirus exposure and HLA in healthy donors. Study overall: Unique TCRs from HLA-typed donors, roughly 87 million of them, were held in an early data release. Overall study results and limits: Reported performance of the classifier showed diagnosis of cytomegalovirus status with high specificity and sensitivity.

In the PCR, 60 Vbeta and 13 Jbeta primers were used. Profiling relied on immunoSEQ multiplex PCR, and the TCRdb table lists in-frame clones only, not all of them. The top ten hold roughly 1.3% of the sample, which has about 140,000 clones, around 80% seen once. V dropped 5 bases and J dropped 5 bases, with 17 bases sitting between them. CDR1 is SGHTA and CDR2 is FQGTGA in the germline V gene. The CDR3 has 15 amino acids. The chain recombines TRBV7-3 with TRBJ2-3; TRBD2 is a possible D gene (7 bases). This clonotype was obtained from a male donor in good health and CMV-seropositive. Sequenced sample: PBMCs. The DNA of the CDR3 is TGTGCCAGCAGCCTTGGGGGGGCGCACGTAGATACGCAGTATTTT. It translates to CASSLGGAHVDTQYF.